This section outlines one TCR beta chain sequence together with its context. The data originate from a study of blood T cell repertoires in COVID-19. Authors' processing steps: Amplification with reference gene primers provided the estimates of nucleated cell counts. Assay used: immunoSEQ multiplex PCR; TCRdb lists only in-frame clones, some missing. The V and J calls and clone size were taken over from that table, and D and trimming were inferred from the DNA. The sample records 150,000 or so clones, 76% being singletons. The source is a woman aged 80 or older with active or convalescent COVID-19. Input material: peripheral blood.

This CDR3 reads CASSPQAGTGNTIYF. The CDR3 region has the DNA TGTGCCAGCTCACCACAAGCCGGGACTGGAAACACCATATATTTT. The gene calls are TRBV18 and TRBJ1-3; D call uncertain. This CDR3 region has 15 residues. The V and J ends lost 1 base and 2 bases respectively, with 9 bases between them. The germline V gene encodes CDR1 KGHSH and CDR2 LQKENI. The variable domain in full, with the rest retrieved from reference TRBV18 and TRBJ1-3, is NAGVMQNPRHLVRRRGQEARLRCSPMKGHSHVYWYRQLPEEGLKFMVYLQKENIIDESGMPKERFSAEFPKEGPSILRIQQVVRGDSAAYFCASSPQAGTGNTIYFGEGSWLTVV.